Following are 27 T cell receptor beta chains from one sample sequenced in a study of blood T cell repertoires in COVID-19. Assay: immunoSEQ multiplex PCR; the TCRdb copy retains only in-frame clones and omits some. The table shows 220,000 or so clones, with roughly 84% occurring only once. Source material: PBMCs or T cells enriched from blood (not recorded which). Receptors originate from a woman aged 40 to 50 who had recovered from COVID-19.

This clone was counted ten times or more. As DNA, the CDR3 is TGTGCCAGCAGCGCGGGACAGAATTACGAGCAGTACTTC. It yields the protein CASSAGQNYEQYF. V usage is TRBV2 and J usage is TRBJ2-7, with a possible D match to TRBD1 (7 bases). Trimming took 6 bases from V and 4 from J, leaving 13 bases between them. Germline CDR1 and CDR2: SNHLY and FYNNEI. The length of the CDR3 is 13 residues.

This sequence joins TRBV28 and TRBJ2-6; D might be TRBD1 (5 bases). Looked up from germline, CDR1 is MDHEN and CDR2 is SYDVKM. Trimming took off 8 bases at V and 0 bases at J, with 14 bases between the two ends. This CDR3 has 16 residues. The CDR3 loop is CASGAYRLSGANVLTF. CDR3 bases: TGTGCCAGCGGGGCTTACCGGCTCTCTGGGGCCAACGTCCTGACTTTC.

This clone was recorded only once. This chain links TRBV7-3 with TRBJ1-5; weak D call: TRBD1 (5 bases). The CDR3 extends over 13 amino acids. Per the germline V gene, CDR1 is SGHTA and CDR2 is FQGTGA. Trimming stripped 4 bases from V and 3 bases from J, with 7 bases between. The CDR3 nucleotides are TGTGCCAGCAGCTGGGACTCCAATCAGCCCCAGCATTTT. Translating it yields CASSWDSNQPQHF.

The chain is built from TRBV20-1 and TRBJ1-2; possibly TRBD1 for D (6 bases). The CDR3 covers 11 residues. Germline assignment: CDR1 DFQATT and CDR2 SNEGSKA (reference sequence). V gave up 3 bases and J gave up 8 bases, with 10 bases separating them. The CDR3 spells CSASSGVGYTF. CDR3 coding DNA: TGCAGTGCTAGCTCAGGGGTAGGCTACACCTTC.

J is TRBJ2-3 and V is TRBV30; 9 bases line up with TRBD2. Germline CDR1 and CDR2: GTSNPN and SVGIG (reference sequence). The CDR3 sequence is 16 residues long. V gave up 2 bases and J gave up 3 bases; unmatched junction bases: 9. The CDR3 sequence is CAWSRGGAGETDTQYF. The CDR3, as DNA: TGTGCCTGGAGTCGCGGGGGGGCGGGAGAGACAGATACGCAGTATTTT. Variable domain in full (rest from reference TRBV30 and TRBJ2-3): SQTIHQWPATLVQPVGSPLSLECTVEGTSNPNLYWYRQAAGRGLQLLFYSVGIGQISSEVPQNLSASRPQDRQFILSSKKLLLSDSGFYLCAWSRGGAGETDTQYFGPGTRLTVL.

This clone was seen a handful of times. This chain uses TRBV6-5 with TRBJ2-7; D gene ambiguous. In germline, CDR1 is MNHEY, CDR2 SVGAGI. The CDR3 totals 14 residues. Deletions cut 4 bases from V and 0 bases from J, with 10 bases between. The CDR3 nucleotides read TGTGCCAGCAGTTTGACAAGTATCTCCTACGAGCAGTACTTC. It specifies CASSLTSISYEQYF.

This clone came up once. The rearrangement uses TRBV5-1 and TRBJ2-1; 10 nucleotides line up with TRBD2. Trimming at V came to 4 bases and at J to 2 bases, leaving 6 bases not matched to a gene. Germline CDR1 reads SGHRS; CDR2 reads YFSETQ. This CDR3 is 16 amino acids long. The CDR3 loop reads CASSHLAGEAYNEQFF. The CDR3 bases are TGCGCCAGCAGCCACCTAGCGGGAGAGGCCTACAATGAGCAGTTCTTC.

This clone was detected a few times. The rearrangement joins TRBV11-2 to TRBJ2-5; D is perhaps TRBD1 (6 bases). The CDR3 length is 14 residues. Germline CDR1 and CDR2: SGHAT and FQNNGV. V lost 5 bases and J lost 5, with 15 bases in between. The CDR3 bases are TGTGCCAGCAGCACCTACGAGGGGGTCGAGACCCAGTACTTC. Translated: CASSTYEGVETQYF.

The genes are TRBV5-4 and TRBJ2-2, with D perhaps TRBD1 (6 bases). Germline CDR1 SGHNT, CDR2 YYREEE (reference sequence). Between the trimmed V and J ends, which lost 4 bases and 1 base, there was a span of 14 bases. CDR3 length: 16 amino acids. Here the CDR3 reads CASSSTGTRNTGELFF. In DNA, the CDR3 is TGTGCCAGCAGCAGTACCGGGACACGGAACACCGGGGAGCTGTTTTTT.

This clone showed up just a few times. The V and J genes are TRBV11-2 and TRBJ2-1, with TRBD2 matching 8 bases. Trimming cost V 5 bases and J 12 bases; bases outside gene matches: 9. Per the germline V gene, CDR1 is SGHAT and CDR2 is FQNNGV. This CDR3 has 13 amino acids. In DNA, the CDR3 is TGTGCCAGCAGCCCGACTAGCGAAGGTGGGCAGTTCTTC. Amino acids: CASSPTSEGGQFF.

This clone was recorded only once. CDR3 region: CASRDRDATNEKLFF. The CDR3 region has the DNA TGCGCCAGCCGGGACAGGGATGCAACTAATGAAAAACTGTTTTTT. The chain joins TRBV5-1 to TRBJ1-4; 9 nucleotides agree with TRBD1. Trimming cost V 7 bases and J 0 bases; bases outside gene matches: 4. In germline, CDR1 is SGHRS, CDR2 YFSETQ. The CDR3 contains 15 residues.

The chain has TRBV28 and TRBJ1-2; TRBD1 matches 7 bases. CDR3 size: 11 residues. Per the germline V gene, CDR1 is MDHEN and CDR2 is SYDVKM. The ends lost 7 bases at V and 10 bases at J; junction bases unmatched: 6. The CDR3 region is CASTDRDDYTF. DNA for the CDR3: TGTGCCAGCACAGACAGGGATGACTACACCTTC.

The chain recombines TRBV2 with TRBJ1-5; D is unclear. Germline CDR1 is SNHLY and CDR2 is FYNNEI. V lost 7 bases to trimming and J lost 0 bases, with 10 bases between them. The CDR3 runs to 14 residues. The chain's CDR3 is CASNPRISNQPQHF. CDR3 DNA sequence: TGTGCCAGCAATCCCAGAATTAGCAATCAGCCCCAGCATTTT.

V usage is TRBV3-1 (or the pseudogene TRBV3-2) and J usage is TRBJ2-5, with 8 bases lining up with TRBD2. CDR3 length: 13 residues. V lost 0 bases, J lost 13 bases, and 7 bases stayed unmatched. Germline V lookup: CDR1 LGHDT, CDR2 YNNKEL (reference sequence). Here the CDR3 DNA reads TGTGCCAGCAGCCAAGATGAAGGACTAGCCTCGTACTTC. This encodes CASSQDEGLASYF.

The genes are TRBV2 and TRBJ1-4; tentative D call: TRBD1 (5 bases). V lost 6 bases and J lost 8, with 19 bases in between. Germline CDR1 is SNHLY and CDR2 is FYNNEI. CDR3 size: 15 residues. CDR3 bases: TGTGCCAGCAGCGAATCGGGGTTCGGGGGGGAAAAACTGTTTTTT. Its translation: CASSESGFGGEKLFF. The variable domain in full, completed from reference TRBV2 and TRBJ1-4, reads EPEVTQTPSHQVTQMGQEVILRCVPISNHLYFYWYRQILGQKVEFLVSFYNNEISEKSEIFDDQFSVERPDGSNFTLKIRSTKLEDSAMYFCASSESGFGGEKLFFGSGTQLSVL.

The rearrangement joins TRBV18 to TRBJ2-2; weak D call: TRBD1 (6 bases). V gave up 5 bases and J gave up 6 bases, with 13 bases separating them. The germline CDR1 and CDR2 sequences are KGHSH and LQKENI. CDR3 size: 14 residues. The CDR3 DNA reads as TGTGCCAGCTCAGGACAGTTCAGCGCCGGGGAGCTGTTTTTT. It encodes CASSGQFSAGELFF.

A note on this clone: At the DNA level, this CDR3 is encoded by other sequences in the same sample as well. V is TRBV7-3 and J is TRBJ2-5, with D possibly being TRBD2 (6 bases). The CDR3 totals 14 residues. The germline V gene has CDR1 SGHTA and CDR2 FQGTGA. Trimming left V 8 bases short and J 4 bases short, with 17 bases between. CDR3 region: CASSPTGVGETQYF. CDR3 in DNA: TGTGCCAGCTCCCCCACGGGAGTGGGAGAGACCCAGTACTTC.

The CDR3 loop is CASSFVGQGGNQPQHF. CDR3 sequence (DNA): TGTGCCAGCAGTTTCGTGGGACAGGGGGGGAATCAGCCCCAGCATTTT. This sequence joins TRBV28 and TRBJ1-5; 11 bases line up with TRBD1. The CDR3 is made up of 16 amino acids. V shed 3 bases, J shed 4 bases, and the junction held 5 bases outside the gene matches. From germline, CDR1 is MDHEN and CDR2 SYDVKM.

The chain links TRBV2 to TRBJ2-3; D is uncertain. Per germline, CDR1 SNHLY and CDR2 FYNNEI. V dropped 6 bases and J dropped 4 bases, with 5 bases sitting between them. The CDR3 extends over 11 amino acids. CDR3 loop: CASRAADTQYF. The CDR3 bases are TGTGCCAGCAGGGCCGCAGATACGCAGTATTTT.

This clone was seen more than once but under ten times. V is TRBV19 and J is TRBJ2-5; perhaps TRBD1 as D (6 bases). This CDR3 spans 14 amino acids. Trimming took off 5 bases at V and 2 bases at J, with 12 bases between the two ends. Per germline, CDR1 LNHDA and CDR2 SQIVND (reference sequence). The CDR3 here is CASSFLQGQETQYF. The CDR3 coding sequence is TGTGCCAGTAGTTTTTTGCAGGGGCAAGAGACCCAGTACTTC. Combining the CDR3 with reference TRBV19 and TRBJ2-5 gives the whole variable domain DGGITQSPKYLFRKEGQNVTLSCEQNLNHDAMYWYRQDPGQGLRLIYYSQIVNDFQKGDIAEGYSVSREKKESFPLTVTSAQKNPTAFYLCASSFLQGQETQYFGPGTRLLVL.

The table lists this clone with a count of one. The rearrangement uses TRBV14 and TRBJ1-1; D unclear. CDR1 SGHDN and CDR2 FVKESK come from the germline V gene. The CDR3 totals 14 residues. Trimming removed 3 bases at V and 1 base at J, with 9 bases between. The CDR3 region has the DNA TGTGCCAGCAGCCAGGCTGAGGGGAACACTGAAGCTTTCTTT. It encodes CASSQAEGNTEAFF.

The rearrangement links TRBV4-2 to TRBJ2-3, with 12 bases matching TRBD2. CDR3 size: 15 residues. Germline lookup yields CDR1 LGHNA and CDR2 YNFKEQ. J was trimmed by 4 bases and V by 4 bases; bases with no gene match: 3. The CDR3 DNA follows: TGTGCCAGCAGCCGCCTAGCGGGAGGGCCAGATACGCAGTATTTT. It encodes CASSRLAGGPDTQYF.

The J gene is TRBJ2-7, the V gene TRBV30, with D possibly TRBD1 on 6 matching bases. The CDR3 has 14 amino acids. CDR1 is GTSNPN and CDR2 is SVGIG in the germline V gene (reference sequence). V was trimmed by 2 bases and J by 4 bases, leaving 15 bases between them. The CDR3: CAWSIKKQGYEQYV. The CDR3 region has the DNA TGTGCCTGGAGTATCAAAAAACAGGGTTACGAGCAGTACGTC.

This clone has at least ten counts. V gene TRBV9 combines with J gene TRBJ2-5, with 8 positions matching TRBD2. V lost 4 bases to trimming and J lost 5 bases; unmatched junction nucleotides: 10. Germline V gene sequence: CDR1 SGDLS, CDR2 YYNGEE. This CDR3 is 15 amino acids long. CDR3: CASSPRGLAGETQYF. In DNA form, the CDR3 reads TGTGCCAGCAGCCCCAGAGGCCTAGCGGGTGAGACCCAGTACTTC.

The V call is TRBV6-5, the J call TRBJ1-1; possibly TRBD1 for D (6 bases). V lost 4 bases and J lost 3, with 9 bases in between. The germline V gene encodes CDR1 MNHEY and CDR2 SVGAGI. The CDR3 totals 13 residues. The CDR3, as DNA: TGTGCCAGCAGTTTTTACAGGGACACTGAAGCTTTCTTT. The encoded protein is CASSFYRDTEAFF.

Of note for this clone: Distinct nucleotide sequences in the sample also encode this CDR3. The chain combines TRBV2 with TRBJ2-2; TRBD1 matches at 9 bases. This CDR3 is built from 14 residues. Germline-derived CDR1 and CDR2 are SNHLY and FYNNEI. With 6 bases clipped from V and 3 bases from J, the junction kept 2 bases outside the gene matches. CDR3 residues: CASRRDRDTGELFF. CDR3 bases: TGTGCCAGCAGGCGGGACAGGGACACCGGGGAGCTGTTTTTT.

This chain connects TRBV9 to TRBJ2-6, with TRBD2 as a possible D gene (5 bases). The CDR3 runs to 15 residues. Germline CDR1 is SGDLS and CDR2 is YYNGEE. V gave up 3 bases and J gave up 6 bases, with 13 bases separating them. The CDR3 reads CASSGGQEKANVLTF. CDR3 nucleotide sequence: TGTGCCAGCAGCGGCGGGCAGGAGAAGGCCAACGTCCTGACTTTC.